These 13 T cell receptor beta chains share one sample of origin, sequenced in a study of T cell responses to AZD1222 COVID-19 vaccine. The table came from immunoSEQ multiplex PCR; TCRdb's copy has only in-frame clones and leaves some out. In the table there are about 150,000 clones, about nine tenths of which are singletons. The specimen comprised peripheral blood, sampled on day 0 of AZD1222 vaccination. Receptors originate from an adult in good health.

This chain links TRBV5-4 with TRBJ1-1; D is unclear. CDR1 and CDR2 (germline): SGHNT, YYREEE (reference sequence). Trimming pared 10 bases from V and 6 bases from J, leaving 16 bases between. This CDR3 contains 12 residues. CDR3 coding DNA: TGTGCCGGGAGTCGGGGTCTTGCTGAAGCTTTCTTT. Its protein product is CAGSRGLAEAFF. Variable domain in full (rest from reference TRBV5-4 and TRBJ1-1): ETGVTQSPTHLIKTRGQQVTLRCSSQSGHNTVSWYQQALGQGPQFIFQYYREEENGRGNFPPRFSGLQFPNYSSELNVNALELDDSALYLCAGSRGLAEAFFGQGTRLTVV.

The rearrangement links TRBV27 to TRBJ2-1; TRBD2 aligns across 10 bases. This CDR3 is 13 amino acids long. The ends lost 10 bases at V and 3 bases at J; junction bases unmatched: 3. The germline gives CDR1 MNHEY, CDR2 SMNVEV (reference sequence). For the CDR3, the DNA is TGTGCCACCGGACTAGCGGTCTACAATGAGCAGTTCTTC. Translating gives CATGLAVYNEQFF.

This chain uses TRBV7-9 with TRBJ1-6; 10 positions match TRBD1. There are 15 residues in the CDR3. J lost 6 bases, V lost 6 bases, and 5 bases had no gene match. Germline loops: CDR1 SEHNR, CDR2 FQNEAQ (reference sequence). CDR3 nucleotides: TGTGCCAGCAGGTCGAGGGACAGGGGTAATTCACCCCTCCACTTT. It encodes CASRSRDRGNSPLHF.

A note on this clone: An end of the junction does not agree with germline; a read error may underlie this. V and J are TRBV19 and TRBJ1-5, with TRBD1 identical over 8 bases. The CDR3 is 16 amino acids. CDR1 is LNHDA and CDR2 is SQIVND in the germline V gene (reference sequence). CDR3 residues: CASSLDRGLSNQPQHF. The CDR3 DNA reads as TGTGCCAGTAGTTTAGACAGGGGCCTTAGCAATCAGCCCCAGCATTTT.

V is TRBV19 and J is TRBJ2-7, with TRBD1 as a possible D gene (6 bases). CDR3 length equals 14 residues. Trimming took off 6 bases at V and 3 bases at J, with 15 bases between the two ends. CDR1 is LNHDA, CDR2 SQIVND, per germline (reference sequence). The CDR3 DNA is TGTGCCAGTAGGGAAGACAGGCAAAGCTACGAGCAGTACTTC. Translation gives CASREDRQSYEQYF.

The chain joins TRBV19 to TRBJ2-7; TRBD2 agrees at 11 bases. The V and J ends lost 3 bases and 3 bases, in that order; junction bases with no gene match: 1. From germline, CDR1 is LNHDA and CDR2 SQIVND (reference sequence). The CDR3 runs 14 residues. CDR3 DNA: TGTGCCAGTAGTATCACTAGCGGGAGCTACGAGCAGTACTTC. This sequence encodes CASSITSGSYEQYF.

The chain couples TRBV6-2 or TRBV6-3 to TRBJ2-5; D may be TRBD1 (5 bases). The CDR3 runs 16 residues. The V and J ends lost 4 bases and 2 bases respectively, with 17 bases between them. Germline values: CDR1 MNHEY, CDR2 SVGEGT. Here the CDR3 DNA reads TGTGCCAGCAGTTCCAGGGCCCCCTTTTTTCAAGAGACCCAGTACTTC. Translation gives CASSSRAPFFQETQYF.

The gene calls are TRBV6-2 or TRBV6-3 and TRBJ1-2, with D perhaps matching TRBD1 (5 bases). Germline V gene data show CDR1 as MNHEY and CDR2 as SVGEGT. V was clipped by 2 bases and J by 0 bases, with 10 bases between them. This CDR3 comprises 15 residues. This CDR3 reads CASSYKDTTNYGYTF. In DNA, the CDR3 is TGTGCCAGCAGTTACAAGGACACCACTAACTATGGCTACACCTTC.

This CDR3 is CSASIPMSGSGETQYF. The CDR3 region has the DNA TGCAGTGCCAGTATCCCCATGAGCGGGAGTGGTGAGACCCAGTACTTC. The V gene is TRBV20-1, the J gene TRBJ2-5, with TRBD2 matching over 8 bases. Germline trimming cut 6 bases from V and 5 bases from J; bases unmatched to any gene: 17. CDR3 length: 16 residues. Germline V gene lookup returns CDR1 DFQATT and CDR2 SNEGSKA (reference sequence).

CDR3 loop: CATSRAEDWSNEQFF. DNA for the CDR3: TGTGCCACCAGCAGAGCGGAGGACTGGTCCAACGAGCAGTTCTTC. V gene TRBV15 combines with J gene TRBJ2-1; maybe TRBD2 (5 bases). Per the germline V gene, CDR1 is LNHNV and CDR2 is YYDKDF (reference sequence). V lost 1 base to trimming and J lost 10 bases, with 17 bases between them. CDR3 length: 15 residues.

CDR3 sequence reads: CASSKSSQGTEAFF. The CDR3 DNA reads TGTGCCAGCAGCAAATCTTCGCAGGGCACTGAAGCTTTCTTT. This rearrangement joins TRBV21-1 to TRBJ1-1; whether TRBD1, the table's D call, matches the DNA was not checked. TRBV21-1 is an annotated pseudogene. This CDR3 has 14 residues.

V is TRBV9 and J is TRBJ1-1, with 9 positions matching TRBD1. Germline CDR1 is SGDLS and CDR2 is YYNGEE. Unmatched junction bases numbered 8, after V lost 0 bases and J lost 5 bases. The CDR3 is 16 residues long. This chain's CDR3 is CASSVAPRTGETEAFF. CDR3 DNA: TGTGCCAGCAGCGTAGCTCCGCGGACAGGGGAGACTGAAGCTTTCTTT.

The chain combines TRBV19 with TRBJ1-1; D not certain. The CDR3 extends over 15 amino acids. The V gene lost 3 bases and the J gene lost 0 bases, with 11 bases spanning the gap. The V gene's germline CDR1 is LNHDA and CDR2 SQIVND (reference sequence). Here the CDR3 reads CASSIPRHMNTEAFF. The CDR3 DNA follows: TGTGCCAGTAGTATTCCTCGACATATGAACACTGAAGCTTTCTTT.